The 7 T cell receptor beta chains given below trace back to one sample, sequenced in a study of OX40 agonist ivuxolimab in advanced cancers. The library was generated by the immunoSEQ multiplex PCR assay. The table was pulled from immuneACCESS by TCRdb, which kept in-frame rearrangements only. Such tables lose some clones; where checked, under half of the loss comes from unresolved V genes, and the rest has no known cause. For this sample there are roughly 50,000 clones; around 90% appear just once. The ten largest account for approximately 6.7% of the sample. Sequencing used CD4+ or CD8+ T cells sorted from blood, obtained in a trial of the OX40 agonist ivuxolimab. These receptors came from an adult with an advanced solid tumor such as melanoma, head and neck, liver or kidney cancer.

The chain has TRBV11-1 and TRBJ1-6; D ambiguous. Germline V gene data show CDR1 as SGHAT and CDR2 as FQDESV (reference sequence). V was cut by 3 bases and J by 11 bases, with 14 bases left in between. CDR3 length: 14 residues. CDR3 residues: CASSLDRGQTPLHF. The CDR3 nucleotides read TGTGCCAGCAGCTTGGACCGCGGGCAAACACCCCTCCACTTT.

This clone was seen only once. This chain uses TRBV11-2 with TRBJ2-5; D possibly corresponds to TRBD2 (6 bases). Looked up from germline, CDR1 is SGHAT and CDR2 is FQNNGV. The CDR3 contains 13 residues. V was shortened by 2 bases and J by 3 bases, with 7 bases between the two germline ends. Here the CDR3 reads CASSLWREETQYF. The CDR3 nucleotides are TGTGCCAGCAGCTTATGGAGGGAAGAGACCCAGTACTTC.

This clone appeared once. The chain uses TRBV11-2 and TRBJ1-1; 7 positions match TRBD1. Germline CDR1 is SGHAT and CDR2 is FQNNGV. The CDR3 is 13 residues long. The trim removed 4 bases at V and 1 base at J, leaving 0 bases unmatched. The CDR3 nucleotides are TGTGCCAGCAGCTGGACAGGGAACACTGAAGCTTTCTTT. Protein sequence: CASSWTGNTEAFF.

The chain recombines TRBV5-8 with TRBJ2-2; D gene uncertain. The germline V and J ends were trimmed by 0 bases and 7 bases, with 19 bases remaining between them. The CDR3 totals 17 residues. The V gene's germline CDR1 is SGHTS and CDR2 YDEGEE. The CDR3 DNA reads TGTGCCAGCAGCTTGGGATTATCGCTGCCATCAGGCGGGGAGCTGTTTTTT. It specifies CASSLGLSLPSGGELFF.

The J gene is TRBJ2-2, the V gene TRBV6-6; 10 bases fit TRBD2. V lost 5 bases and J lost 1; bases outside the gene matches: 1. The CDR3 is 15 residues long. The germline gives CDR1 MNHNY, CDR2 SVGAGI (reference sequence). The CDR3 DNA follows: TGTGCCAGCAGTCCTAGCGGGGGGAACACCGGGGAGCTGTTTTTT. This encodes CASSPSGGNTGELFF.

V gene TRBV19 combines with J gene TRBJ2-2, with 8 nucleotides matching TRBD2. Germline V gene lookup returns CDR1 LNHDA and CDR2 SQIVND (reference sequence). This CDR3 is 17 amino acids long. Trimming cost V 5 bases and J 4 bases; bases outside gene matches: 12. DNA for the CDR3: TGTGCCAGTAGTGAGACCCCCGGGGGGGCCTTCACCGGGGAGCTGTTTTTT. Its translation is CASSETPGGAFTGELFF.

The chain joins TRBV9 to TRBJ2-2, with D tentatively TRBD1 or TRBD2 (6 bases each). Germline CDR1 is SGDLS and CDR2 is YYNGEE. This CDR3 is built from 13 residues. V lost 5 bases and J lost 3, with 8 bases in between. CDR3 loop: CASRRGDTGELFF. The CDR3 bases are TGTGCCAGCAGGAGGGGGGACACCGGGGAGCTGTTTTTT. Based on the CDR3 plus reference TRBV9 and TRBJ2-2, the full variable domain is DSGVTQTPKHLITATGQRVTLRCSPRSGDLSVYWYQQSLDQGLQFLIQYYNGEERAKGNILERFSAQQFPDLHSELNLSSLELGDSALYFCASRRGDTGELFFGEGSRLTVL.